Below, 26 T cell receptor beta chains from the same sample are listed, as sequenced in a study of early T cells in non-severe SARS-CoV-2 infection. TCRdb redid the calling of the 5' RACE reads with MiXCR, one entry per CDR3 protein. The table includes 80,000 to 95,000 distinct CDR3 sequences, 13% to 15% detected once. Material for sequencing was whole blood. Source of these receptors: an adult who was a healthcare worker with PCR-confirmed SARS-CoV-2 infection or an uninfected control (not recorded which).

This clonotype was observed a handful of times. The chain joins TRBV4-1 to TRBJ2-7; 11 nucleotides line up with TRBD2. With 1 base clipped from V and 2 bases from J, the junction kept 10 bases outside the gene matches. The germline V gene encodes CDR1 MGHRA and CDR2 YSYEKL. This CDR3 has 18 amino acids. CDR3 bases: TGCGCCAGCAGCCAAGCCCTCCTGACTAGCGGGGTGACCTACGAGCAGTACTTC. This gives the protein CASSQALLTSGVTYEQYF.

This clonotype was recorded a few times. This rearrangement joins TRBV5-1 to TRBJ2-3; 9 bases agree with TRBD1. The junction had 8 bases not matched to a gene; V was cut back by 3 bases and J by 3 bases. Germline assignment: CDR1 SGHRS and CDR2 YFSETQ. CDR3 length: 16 residues. CDR3 in amino acids: CASSYPGTGSTDTQYF. In DNA, the CDR3 is TGCGCCAGCAGCTATCCCGGGACAGGGTCAACAGATACGCAGTATTTT.

This clonotype was seen more than once but under ten times. The chain joins TRBV4-1 to TRBJ2-7; 11 positions agree with TRBD1. CDR1 MGHRA and CDR2 YSYEKL come from the germline V gene. V lost 0 bases and J lost 7; bases outside the gene matches: 8. This CDR3 is built from 16 residues. The CDR3 sequence is CASSQDLGQGAREQYF. DNA for the CDR3: TGCGCCAGCAGCCAAGATCTTGGACAGGGGGCTCGGGAGCAGTACTTC.

This clonotype has a count of ten or more. The genes are TRBV14 and TRBJ2-3; unclear D gene. The CDR3 sequence is 14 residues long. Trimming cost V 0 bases and J 4 bases, with 8 bases left between them. Germline CDR1 reads SGHDN; CDR2 reads FVKESK. DNA for the CDR3: TGTGCCAGCAGCCAAGATAGTAGGGCAGATACGCAGTATTTT. This encodes CASSQDSRADTQYF.

This clonotype occurred a few times. The rearrangement joins TRBV20-1 to TRBJ2-7; no clear D. Germline V gene lookup returns CDR1 DFQATT and CDR2 SNEGSKA (reference sequence). The V end was cut by 6 bases, the J end by 5 bases, with 11 bases between. The CDR3 spans 11 residues. The chain's CDR3 is CSATPLNEQYF. The CDR3 DNA reads as TGCAGTGCAACCCCGCTAAACGAGCAGTACTTC.

The CDR3 sequence is CASSLNAGGGEKLFF. In nucleotides, the CDR3 is TGTGCCAGCAGCTTAAACGCAGGGGGCGGTGAAAAACTGTTTTTT. The rearrangement uses TRBV7-2 and TRBJ1-4, with 8 bases identical to TRBD1. CDR3 length equals 15 residues. The V segment lost 2 bases and the J segment 7 bases; nucleotides outside the gene matches: 6. Germline assignment: CDR1 SGHTA and CDR2 FQGNSA.

The chain links TRBV7-9 to TRBJ2-3; tentatively, D is TRBD1 (6 bases). Germline V gene sequence: CDR1 SEHNR, CDR2 FQNEAQ (reference sequence). V was pared by 4 bases and J by 5 bases, with 7 bases between. The CDR3 covers 12 residues. CDR3 region: CASSSRGDTQYF. The CDR3 DNA follows: TGTGCCAGCAGCTCCAGGGGAGATACGCAGTATTTT.

This clonotype was seen ten or more times. The chain links TRBV4-3 to TRBJ1-1; no definite D call. Trimming cost V 0 bases and J 3 bases, with 17 bases left between them. Germline V gene lookup returns CDR1 LGHNA and CDR2 YSLEER. The CDR3 is 17 amino acids. The CDR3 reads CASSQDLGPPRDTEAFF. DNA of the CDR3: TGCGCCAGCAGCCAAGATCTAGGCCCTCCACGGGACACTGAAGCTTTCTTT.

This clonotype was seen a handful of times. V gene TRBV7-8 combines with J gene TRBJ2-5; D unclear. Trimming shortened V by 5 bases and J by 1 base, and 11 bases separated the two germline ends. CDR3 length equals 14 residues. Germline V gene lookup returns CDR1 SGHVS and CDR2 FQNEAQ. The CDR3 nucleotides are TGTGCCAGCAGCGGACGAGCCATCCAAGAGACCCAGTACTTC. It translates to CASSGRAIQETQYF.

In this sample, this clonotype turned up many times. The junction departs from germline at one end; a sequencing error may be responsible. The chain links TRBV5-1 to TRBJ1-2; 7 bases map to TRBD1. CDR1 is SGHRS, CDR2 YFSETQ, per germline. The CDR3 is made up of 10 amino acids. CDR3 amino acids: CASSSPQGAF. CDR3 in DNA: TGCGCCAGCAGCTCCCCTCAGGGGGCCTTC.

This clonotype was seen more than once but under ten times. V is TRBV27 and J is TRBJ1-1; possible D gene TRBD1, 6 bases. This CDR3 is 14 amino acids long. The germline V gene has CDR1 MNHEY and CDR2 SMNVEV (reference sequence). V was clipped by 2 bases and J by 0 bases, with 7 bases between them. CDR3 loop: CASSLRDMNTEAFF. The CDR3 DNA follows: TGTGCCAGCAGTTTAAGGGACATGAACACTGAAGCTTTCTTT.

This clonotype was recorded only once. The V call is TRBV6-5, the J call TRBJ2-3; no clear D. Germline V lookup: CDR1 MNHEY, CDR2 SVGAGI. This CDR3 region has 12 residues. Trimming took 5 bases from V and 5 from J, leaving 8 bases between them. CDR3 DNA sequence: TGTGCCAGCAGTCCCCAACGAGATACGCAGTATTTT. It translates to CASSPQRDTQYF.

This clonotype was observed at least ten times. The rearrangement joins TRBV7-2 to TRBJ1-5; 9 nucleotides match TRBD1. Germline V lookup: CDR1 SGHTA, CDR2 FQGNSA. Trimming cost V 5 bases and J 1 base; bases outside gene matches: 6. There are 16 residues in the CDR3. The CDR3 bases are TGTGCCAGCAGCCCAGGACAGGGGAAGAGCAATCAGCCCCAGCATTTT. Its translation: CASSPGQGKSNQPQHF.

This clonotype was observed a few times. The chain is built from TRBV2 and TRBJ2-1; 12 positions match TRBD1. This CDR3 region has 13 residues. J gave up 9 bases and V 8 bases, and 5 bases lay outside the gene matches. Germline V gives CDR1 SNHLY, CDR2 FYNNEI. The CDR3 here is CASAGQGAGEQFF. The CDR3 nucleotides read TGTGCCAGCGCGGGACAGGGGGCTGGTGAGCAGTTCTTC. The variable domain in full, completed from reference TRBV2 and TRBJ2-1, reads EPEVTQTPSHQVTQMGQEVILRCVPISNHLYFYWYRQILGQKVEFLVSFYNNEISEKSEIFDDQFSVERPDGSNFTLKIRSTKLEDSAMYFCASAGQGAGEQFFGPGTRLTVL.

This clonotype was counted a few times. The DNA of the CDR3 is TGTGCCAGCAGCCAAACGACAGGAACGCCCCTAGGCGAGCAGTACTTC. The encoded protein is CASSQTTGTPLGEQYF. The chain joins TRBV3-1 to TRBJ2-7, with a tentative D call TRBD1 (6 bases). Germline lookup yields CDR1 LGHDT and CDR2 YNNKEL (reference sequence). The CDR3 totals 16 residues. Trimming left V 2 bases short and J 6 bases short, with 20 bases between.

CDR3 residues: CASSPQAGGTDTQYF. The CDR3 nucleotides are TGTGCCAGCAGTCCACAAGCGGGGGGCACAGATACGCAGTATTTT. The rearrangement links TRBV12-3 or TRBV12-4 to TRBJ2-3, with 8 bases lining up with TRBD2. The V and J ends lost 5 bases and 1 base, in that order; junction bases with no gene match: 5. The CDR3 extends over 15 amino acids.

The J gene is TRBJ1-1, the V gene TRBV28, with no clear D. Trimming removed 1 base at V and 8 bases at J, with 5 bases between. Looked up from germline, CDR1 is MDHEN and CDR2 is SYDVKM. This CDR3 has 11 amino acids. This chain's CDR3 is CASSLSSEAFF. DNA of the CDR3: TGTGCCAGCAGTTTATCTTCCGAAGCTTTCTTT.

The chain uses TRBV29-1 and TRBJ1-2, with unresolved D. The CDR3 has 13 residues. Deletions cut 2 bases from V and 6 bases from J, with 13 bases between. Germline CDR1 and CDR2: SQVTM and ANQGSEA. CDR3 sequence (DNA): TGCAGCGTTGAATCCGCCCGGCGGGATGGCTACACCTTC. This codes for CSVESARRDGYTF.

This chain links TRBV15 with TRBJ2-3; perhaps TRBD1 as D (5 bases). V gave up 5 bases and J gave up 6 bases, with 21 bases separating them. The germline V gene encodes CDR1 LNHNV and CDR2 YYDKDF (reference sequence). This CDR3 spans 16 amino acids. CDR3 residues: CATSRRLQGRADTQYF. DNA for the CDR3: TGTGCCACCAGCCGCCGCCTGCAGGGCCGGGCGGATACGCAGTATTTT.

This clonotype was counted between two and nine times. This chain uses TRBV18 with TRBJ2-3, with D possibly being TRBD1 or TRBD2 (5 bases each). CDR3 length: 15 residues. V lost 6 bases, J lost 3 bases, and 16 bases lay in between. CDR1 KGHSH and CDR2 LQKENI come from the germline V gene. The DNA of the CDR3 is TGTGCCAGCTCCCGCACGGGACCCTTAACAGATACGCAGTATTTT. Translating gives CASSRTGPLTDTQYF.

This clonotype was counted only a few times. The chain couples TRBV7-6 to TRBJ2-2; 9 bases match TRBD1. Per the germline V gene, CDR1 is SGHVS and CDR2 is FNYEAQ. With 7 bases clipped from V and 6 bases from J, the junction kept 12 bases outside the gene matches. The CDR3 has 16 amino acids. The CDR3 here is CASTGYRGRGSGELFF. The DNA of the CDR3 is TGTGCCAGCACCGGGTACAGGGGGCGAGGCTCCGGGGAGCTGTTTTTT.

The genes are TRBV29-1 and TRBJ2-1, with 9 bases matching TRBD2. Trimming removed 7 bases from V and 15 bases from J; junction bases left unmatched: 7. Germline assignment: CDR1 SQVTM and CDR2 ANQGSEA. The CDR3 has 10 amino acids. CDR3 DNA sequence: TGCAGCGGTCGAGGGACTAGCCTGTTCTTC. It encodes CSGRGTSLFF.

This clonotype has at least ten counts. The gene calls are TRBV3-1 and TRBJ2-5; tentatively, D is TRBD2 (6 bases). The CDR3 sequence is 17 residues long. Germline V CDR1 and CDR2: LGHDT, YNNKEL (reference sequence). Trimming pared 0 bases from V and 4 bases from J, leaving 18 bases between. CDR3 bases: TGTGCCAGCAGCCAAGATCATATTCCCTCGGAGGGAGAGACCCAGTACTTC. Translation gives CASSQDHIPSEGETQYF.

This clonotype was observed a handful of times. The J gene is TRBJ2-3, the V gene TRBV6-5, with TRBD2 matching 14 bases. The CDR3 covers 17 residues. Germline CDR1 and CDR2: MNHEY and SVGAGI. V lost 0 bases to trimming and J lost 6 bases; unmatched junction nucleotides: 5. CDR3 loop: CASSYSLTSGGADTQYF. The DNA for the CDR3 is TGTGCCAGCAGTTACTCCCTGACTAGCGGGGGGGCGGATACGCAGTATTTT.

This clonotype was picked up a small number of times. The rearrangement links TRBV28 to TRBJ2-7; no clear D gene. V shed 8 bases and J shed 3 bases, with 5 bases lying between them. CDR1 and CDR2 (germline): MDHEN, SYDVKM. The CDR3 consists of 10 residues. CDR3 nucleotides: TGTGCCAGCGGATTCTACGAGCAGTACTTC. Translating it yields CASGFYEQYF.

CDR3 sequence (DNA): TGTGCCATCACCAATACAGGGCCCTACGAGCAGTACTTC. Its protein product is CAITNTGPYEQYF. J is TRBJ2-7 and V is TRBV10-3, with TRBD1 as a possible D gene (6 bases). Germline V gene data show CDR1 as ENHRY and CDR2 as SYGVKD. V was clipped by 7 bases and J by 2 bases, with 12 bases between them. The CDR3 has 13 residues.